This entry features one TCR beta chain sequence. Profiling relied on immunoSEQ multiplex PCR, and the TCRdb table lists in-frame clones only, not all of them. The sample has about 32,000 clones, about 86% seen once. With 1 base removed from V and 3 bases from J, the gap between germline ends came to 11 bases. The CDR3 covers 15 residues. In germline, CDR1 is MGHRA, CDR2 YSYEKL. These data come from a study of OX40 agonist ivuxolimab in advanced cancers. The chain links TRBV4-1 to TRBJ2-3; no definite D call. The TCR originated in an adult with an advanced solid tumor such as melanoma, head and neck, liver or kidney cancer. Sequencing was performed on CD4+ or CD8+ T cells sorted from blood, taken in a trial of the OX40 agonist ivuxolimab. This CDR3 reads CASSQAEILTDTQYF. CDR3 sequence (DNA): TGCGCCAGCAGCCAAGCCGAGATCCTAACAGATACGCAGTATTTT.